This T cell receptor (beta chain) was obtained from a study of STAT5B mutations in CD4+ large granular lymphocyte leukemia. The assay was immunoSEQ multiplex PCR, and TCRdb's table has in-frame clones only and misses some. This table has some 30,000 clones, about two thirds appearing once. CDR3 length equals 12 residues. Between the trimmed V and J ends, which lost 1 base and 4 bases, there was a span of 6 bases. The germline V gene has CDR1 SQVTM and CDR2 ANQGSEA. Worth noting for this clone: As yet, its antigen is unknown.

Healthy controls were blood donor buffy coats. Overall study results and limits: Patient CD4-sorted repertoires stayed more clonal than healthy ones after leukemic-clone removal.

The sample was CD4+ T cells from blood buffy coats. This receptor was obtained from a human donor in good health. The chain uses TRBV29-1 and TRBJ2-3, with D uncertain. The CDR3 loop reads CSVEGEADTQYF. The CDR3 DNA sequence: TGCAGCGTTGAAGGAGAGGCAGATACGCAGTATTTT.